The T cell receptor (beta chain) under discussion was sequenced for a study of OX40 agonist ivuxolimab in advanced cancers. Trimming cost V 5 bases and J 4 bases, with 9 bases left between them. Per the germline V gene, CDR1 is SNHLY and CDR2 is FYNNEI. The CDR3 totals 13 residues. The table came from immunoSEQ multiplex PCR; TCRdb's copy has only in-frame clones and leaves some out. The sample lists roughly 29,000 clones; 90% were seen once. The sequence was obtained from an adult with an advanced solid tumor such as melanoma, head and neck, liver or kidney cancer. The source material was CD4+ or CD8+ T cells sorted from blood, sampled in a trial of the OX40 agonist ivuxolimab. The chain employs TRBV2 and TRBJ2-1; no clear D gene. The CDR3 spells CASSTRRYNEQFF. CDR3 nucleotide sequence: TGTGCCAGCAGTACCAGACGATACAATGAGCAGTTCTTC. Drawing the rest from reference TRBV2 and TRBJ2-1, the complete variable domain is EPEVTQTPSHQVTQMGQEVILRCVPISNHLYFYWYRQILGQKVEFLVSFYNNEISEKSEIFDDQFSVERPDGSNFTLKIRSTKLEDSAMYFCASSTRRYNEQFFGPGTRLTVL.